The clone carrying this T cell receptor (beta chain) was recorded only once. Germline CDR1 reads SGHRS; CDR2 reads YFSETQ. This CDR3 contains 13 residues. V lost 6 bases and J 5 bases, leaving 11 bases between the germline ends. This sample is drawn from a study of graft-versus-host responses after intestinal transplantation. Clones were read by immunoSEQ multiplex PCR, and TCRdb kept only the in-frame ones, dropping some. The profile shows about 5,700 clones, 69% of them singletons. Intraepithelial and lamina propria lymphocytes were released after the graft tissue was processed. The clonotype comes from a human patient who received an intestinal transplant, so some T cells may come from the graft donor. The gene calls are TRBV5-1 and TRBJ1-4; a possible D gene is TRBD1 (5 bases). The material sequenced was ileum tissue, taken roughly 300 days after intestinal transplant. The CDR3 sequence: CASNPGGNEKLFF. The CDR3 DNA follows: TGCGCCAGCAACCCGGGGGGGAATGAAAAACTGTTTTTT.